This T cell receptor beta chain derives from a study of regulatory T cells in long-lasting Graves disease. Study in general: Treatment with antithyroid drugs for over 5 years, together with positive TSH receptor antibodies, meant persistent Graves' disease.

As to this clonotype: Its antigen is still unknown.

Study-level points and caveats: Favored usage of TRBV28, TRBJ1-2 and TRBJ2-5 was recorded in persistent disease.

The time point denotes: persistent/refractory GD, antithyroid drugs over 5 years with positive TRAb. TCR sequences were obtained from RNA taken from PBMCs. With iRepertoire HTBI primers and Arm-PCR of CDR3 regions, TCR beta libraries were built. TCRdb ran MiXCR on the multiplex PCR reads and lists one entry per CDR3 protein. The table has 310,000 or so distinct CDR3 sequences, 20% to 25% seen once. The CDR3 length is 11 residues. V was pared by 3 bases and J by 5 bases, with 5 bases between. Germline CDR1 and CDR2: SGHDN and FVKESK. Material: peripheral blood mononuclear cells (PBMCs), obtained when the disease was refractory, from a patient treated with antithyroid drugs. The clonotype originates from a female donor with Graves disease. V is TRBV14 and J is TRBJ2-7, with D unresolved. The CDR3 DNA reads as TGTGCCAGCAGCCAGAGCCACGAGCAGTACTTC. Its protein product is CASSQSHEQYF.